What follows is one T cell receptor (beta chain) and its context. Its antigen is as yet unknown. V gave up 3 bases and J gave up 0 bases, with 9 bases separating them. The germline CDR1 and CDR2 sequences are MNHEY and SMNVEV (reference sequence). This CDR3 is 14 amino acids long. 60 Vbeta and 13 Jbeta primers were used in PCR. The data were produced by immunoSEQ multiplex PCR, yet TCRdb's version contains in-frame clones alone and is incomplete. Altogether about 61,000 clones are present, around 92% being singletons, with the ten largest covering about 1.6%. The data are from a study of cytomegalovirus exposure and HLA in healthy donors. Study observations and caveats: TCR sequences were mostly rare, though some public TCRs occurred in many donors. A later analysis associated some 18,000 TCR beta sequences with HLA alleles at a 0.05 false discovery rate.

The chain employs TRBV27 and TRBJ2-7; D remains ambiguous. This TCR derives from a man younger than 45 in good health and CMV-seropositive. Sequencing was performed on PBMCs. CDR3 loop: CASSLGRLSYEQYF. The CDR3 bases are TGTGCCAGCAGTTTGGGCCGTCTCTCCTACGAGCAGTACTTC.